This T cell receptor (beta chain) comes out of a study of cytomegalovirus exposure and HLA in healthy donors. On the study more broadly: Of all 400 or so donors who were genotyped, roughly 81% belonged to the Caucasian-associated ancestry cluster. Overall study findings and caveats: Relative to equally common others, HLA-associated TCR beta chains showed greater clonal expansion in a later analysis. It was in a later analysis that TCR association rates were seen to vary by HLA locus, highest for DRB1 and lowest for HLA-C. The authors confirmed in vitro that a few CMV-associated chains were specific for CMV antigens.

Comments on this clone: What it binds is unknown.

The primer mix had 60 Vbeta and 13 Jbeta primers. Produced via immunoSEQ multiplex PCR; TCRdb's table is partial and in-frame only. The sample shows some 150,000 clones, 60% to 80% of them seen only once. Germline V gives CDR1 SGHRS, CDR2 YFSETQ. The CDR3 loop spans 15 amino acids. V gave up 5 bases and J gave up 0 bases, with 14 bases separating them. The origin of this receptor is a man aged 25-40 years in good health and CMV-seropositive. The V gene is TRBV5-1, the J gene TRBJ2-5; D possibly corresponds to TRBD1 (5 bases). The source material was PBMCs. CDR3 amino acids: CASRSIQEYQETQYF. For the CDR3, the DNA is TGCGCCAGCAGATCAATACAGGAATACCAAGAGACCCAGTACTTC.